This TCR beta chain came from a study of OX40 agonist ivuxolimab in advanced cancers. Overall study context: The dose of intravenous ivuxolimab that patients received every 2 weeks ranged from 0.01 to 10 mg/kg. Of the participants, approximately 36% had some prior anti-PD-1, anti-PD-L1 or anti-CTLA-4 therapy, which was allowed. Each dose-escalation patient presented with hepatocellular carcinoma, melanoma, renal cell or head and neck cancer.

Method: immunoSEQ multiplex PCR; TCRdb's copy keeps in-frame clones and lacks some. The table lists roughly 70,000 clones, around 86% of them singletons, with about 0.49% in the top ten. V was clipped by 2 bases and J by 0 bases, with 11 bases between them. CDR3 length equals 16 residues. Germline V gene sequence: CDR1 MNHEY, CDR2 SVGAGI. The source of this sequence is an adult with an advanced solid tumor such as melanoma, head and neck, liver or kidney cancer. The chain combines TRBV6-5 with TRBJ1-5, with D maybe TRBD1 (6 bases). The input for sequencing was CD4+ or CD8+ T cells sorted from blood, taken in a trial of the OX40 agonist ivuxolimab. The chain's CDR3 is CASSYPGHFSNQPQHF. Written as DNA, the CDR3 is TGTGCCAGCAGTTACCCGGGACACTTTAGCAATCAGCCCCAGCATTTT.